This entry lists 6 T cell receptor beta chains sequenced from one sample in a study of vaccination effects on CD4 cells after COVID-19. Antigens for these TCRs are unknown. Prior to sequencing, the ViraFEST assay stimulated PBMC with viral peptide pools, which expanded the antigen-specific CD4+ T cells. Having been cultured for roughly 9 days, the cells underwent CD4+ T cell isolation. Absence of prior SARS-CoV-2 infection characterized the vaccine recipients, who showed negative nucleocapsid antibodies. Profiling relied on immunoSEQ multiplex PCR, and the TCRdb table lists in-frame clones only, not all of them. The sample consists of some 41,000 clones, roughly four fifths of them appearing once. Sequences were derived from CD4+ T cells from PBMCs cultured with SARS-CoV-2 spike peptides, sampled before COVID-19 vaccination. These receptors were obtained from a human donor who received a COVID-19 vaccine.

The J gene is TRBJ1-5, the V gene TRBV6-5, with 9 bases aligning to TRBD1. V gave up 6 bases and J gave up 2 bases; unmatched junction bases: 5. The germline V gene has CDR1 MNHEY and CDR2 SVGAGI. This CDR3 region has 15 residues. DNA for the CDR3: TGTGCCAGCAGAACGGACAGGGGTGGCAATCAGCCCCAGCATTTT. Translated: CASRTDRGGNQPQHF.

The chain links TRBV3-1 (or the pseudogene TRBV3-2) to TRBJ2-1; D is uncertain. V was clipped by 1 base and J by 5 bases, with 9 bases between them. Germline CDR1 reads LGHDT; CDR2 reads YNNKEL (reference sequence). The CDR3 spans 14 residues. The DNA for the CDR3 is TGTGCCAGCAGCCAAGCCCGGATGGACAATGAGCAGTTCTTC. This codes for CASSQARMDNEQFF.

CDR3 residues: CAWSGRTEAFF. The CDR3 coding sequence is TGTGCCTGGAGCGGCCGGACTGAAGCTTTCTTT. The chain couples TRBV30 to TRBJ1-1, with unresolved D. In germline, CDR1 is GTSNPN, CDR2 SVGIG (reference sequence). This CDR3 contains 11 residues. The ends were cut back, 3 bases at V and 5 bases at J, with 7 bases in the middle.

V and J are TRBV30 and TRBJ1-6, with a tentative D call TRBD1 (5 bases). CDR3 size: 19 residues. Between the trimmed V and J ends, which lost 0 bases and 0 bases, there was a span of 18 bases. Germline V CDR1 and CDR2: GTSNPN, SVGIG (reference sequence). CDR3 coding DNA: TGTGCCTGGAGTGTAACCTCCGGGACTGCAAGCTCCTATAATTCACCCCTCCACTTT. Encoded protein: CAWSVTSGTASSYNSPLHF.

As for this clone: A read error may produce the germline difference seen at one junction end. The chain employs TRBV29-1 and TRBJ1-1, with D possibly being TRBD1 (5 bases). The CDR3 runs 12 residues. CDR1 is SQVTM and CDR2 is ANQGSEA in the germline V gene. CDR3 amino acids: CSVVSGNAEAFF. DNA for the CDR3: TGCAGCGTTGTTTCAGGGAACGCTGAAGCTTTCTTT.

The V call is TRBV6-5, the J call TRBJ2-7, with unresolved D. This CDR3 spans 14 amino acids. From germline, CDR1 is MNHEY and CDR2 SVGAGI. V was shortened by 10 bases and J by 6 bases, with 22 bases between the two germline ends. The DNA of the CDR3 is TGTGCCATCCGGAACGGCCACGACGGTGTCGAGCAGTACGTC. The encoded protein is CAIRNGHDGVEQYV.